This T cell receptor beta chain derives from a study of T cell repertoires in cytomegalovirus infection. General study points: The ex vivo response was dominated by HLA-C-restricted CMV-specific TCR beta clonotypes.

A single record per CDR3 protein comes from TCRdb applying MiXCR to the reads. The profile shows more than 75,000 distinct CDR3 sequences, 3.7% of them singletons. In its sample, this clonotype was seen many times. The antigen is unknown. The CDR3 contains 16 residues. Looked up from germline, CDR1 is SGHVS and CDR2 is FNYEAQ. Trimming cost V 5 bases and J 2 bases; bases outside gene matches: 7. The TCR sequence derives from a human donor in good health (CMV status not recorded). Some clones in this sample may be carry-over from other donors' samples. The chain employs TRBV7-6 and TRBJ2-2, with TRBD2 identical over 8 bases. Sequencing was done on a sample of PBMCs. In DNA form, the CDR3 reads TGTGCCAGCAGCGAGAGAGCGGGGGCTAACACCGGGGAGCTGTTTTTT. Amino acid sequence: CASSERAGANTGELFF.